One sample yielded the 30 T cell receptor beta chains listed below, sequenced in a study of CD8+ T cells in alopecia areata. RNA was extracted and reverse transcribed into cDNA as the sequencing template. Sequenced by immunoSEQ multiplex PCR; TCRdb stores in-frame clones only, minus some. The table lists about 3,200 clones, with no singletons. Material for sequencing was lesional skin. The receptors derive from a C3H/HeJ mouse with alopecia areata. The MHC haplotype of the strain is H2-k.

By its share, this clone is large. Each gene name is a mouse one. CDR3 DNA, as far as it was read: TGTGCCAGCAGTGATAAGAGTCAAAAC. It specifies CASSDKSQN. The CDR3 reads in full as CASSDKSQNTLYF. This rearrangement joins TRBV13-3 to TRBJ2-4; D is unresolved. The sequence runs out 4 residues before the end of the CDR3; the remainder is reconstructed from the germline J gene. The length of the CDR3 is 13 residues. From germline, CDR1 is NNHDY and CDR2 SYVADS. The ends were cut back, 1 base at V and 0 bases at J, with 3 bases in the middle.

This clone was detected many times. Mouse names are used for the genes. The read ends 4 residues shy of where the CDR3 ends; the end is completed using the germline J gene. This sequence joins TRBV13-1 and TRBJ2-7; D is possibly TRBD1 (5 bases). CDR1 is NSHNY and CDR2 is SYGAGN in the germline V gene. The CDR3 consists of 13 residues. CDR3 DNA, as far as it was read: TGTGCCAGCAGTGATATCGACAGATAT. It is translated as CASSDIDRY. Given in full, the CDR3 is CASSDIDRYEQYF.

Many counts were recorded for this clone. Genes here carry mouse names. The read ends 4 residues shy of where the CDR3 ends; the end is completed using the germline J gene. The chain uses TRBV3 and TRBJ2-5, with a possible D match to TRBD1 (6 bases). Germline V gene sequence: CDR1 SNHLY, CDR2 FYNGKV (reference sequence). Trimming cost V 2 bases and J 2 bases, with 11 bases left between them. This CDR3 spans 15 amino acids. CDR3 sequence reads: CASSLRGIGQDTQYF. The CDR3 bases that were read are TGTGCCAGCAGCTTAAGGGGGATCGGCCAAGAC.

Regarding this clone: Germline and genes here are mouse. The sequence runs out 4 residues before the end of the CDR3; the remainder is reconstructed from the germline J gene. The chain combines TRBV5 with TRBJ1-1, with 8 bases aligning to TRBD1. The CDR3 runs 14 residues. The V and J ends lost 6 bases and 0 bases, in that order; junction bases with no gene match: 3. The V gene's germline CDR1 is LGHNA and CDR2 YNLKQL (reference sequence). The CDR3 is CASSLQGANTEVFF. Incomplete CDR3 DNA: TGTGCCAGCAGTCTACAGGGGGCAAACACA.

This clone was detected many times. Each gene name is a mouse one. The read ends 4 residues early relative to the CDR3; the germline J gene fills the gap. The chain has TRBV13-2 and TRBJ2-1, with 10 bases identical to TRBD2. The CDR3 consists of 14 residues. Germline CDR1 reads NNHNN; CDR2 reads SYGAGS (reference sequence). J was trimmed by 3 bases and V by 3 bases; bases with no gene match: 0. CDR3 region: CASGGTGGYAEQFF. CDR3 bases read: TGTGCCAGCGGTGGGACTGGGGGCTATGCT.

In this sample, this clone turned up many times. Germline and genes here are mouse. The sequenced fragment ends 4 residues before the CDR3 boundary, so the rest is inferred from the germline J gene. The chain uses TRBV5 and TRBJ2-5; a weak D match, TRBD2 (8 bases). The CDR3 consists of 15 residues. The V gene lost 4 bases and the J gene lost 3 bases, with 14 bases spanning the gap. The V gene's germline CDR1 is LGHNA and CDR2 YNLKQL (reference sequence). The covered CDR3 bases are TGTGCCAGCAGCCCTCAGGGGGGGCCTCAAGAC. Amino acids: CASSPQGGPQD. The full CDR3 reads CASSPQGGPQDTQYF.

This clone was recorded many times. Each gene name is a mouse one. The CDR3 goes on 4 residues after the read ends, and that part is filled in from the germline J gene. The chain carries TRBV1 and TRBJ1-4, with 8 bases that match TRBD1. Germline values: CDR1 NSQYPW, CDR2 LRSPGD (reference sequence). This CDR3 contains 13 residues. The J segment lost 5 bases and the V segment lost 4 bases, leaving 0 bases of the junction unmatched. Incomplete CDR3 DNA: TGCACCTGCAGTGGGACAGGGAACGAA. It codes for CTCSGTGNE. The entire CDR3 reads CTCSGTGNERLFF.

On this clone itself: TCRdb's protein and the DNA translation differ at residue 11; the protein here comes from the DNA. The genes and germline here are from mouse. The read ends 3 residues early relative to the CDR3; the germline J gene fills the gap. The J gene is TRBJ1-3, the V gene TRBV13-3, with 9 positions matching TRBD1. The CDR3 consists of 14 residues. Per the germline V gene, CDR1 is NNHDY and CDR2 is SYVADS. V dropped 3 bases and J dropped 8; count of bases not matched to a gene: 6. The CDR3 is CASSGGQGRDTLYF. Incomplete CDR3 DNA: TGTGCCAGCAGTGGGGGACAGGGTAGAGATACG.

About this clone itself: Here the gene names and germline are mouse. Read data end 4 residues before the CDR3 end; the end is taken from the germline J gene. This chain links TRBV13-3 with TRBJ2-3; 10 positions match TRBD1. J gave up 1 base and V 4 bases, and 3 bases lay outside the gene matches. Germline V gives CDR1 NNHDY, CDR2 SYVADS. CDR3 size: 15 residues. The CDR3 is CASSMGTGGAETLYF. The part of the CDR3 DNA that was read is TGTGCCAGCAGTATGGGGACAGGGGGTGCAGAA.

This clone ranks as medium-sized. Germline and genes here are mouse. The read finishes 4 residues shy of the CDR3 end, and the germline J gene is used to complete it. The chain uses TRBV17 and TRBJ2-1; possibly TRBD2 for D (6 bases). The CDR3 contains 14 residues. Germline assignment: CDR1 MNHDT and CDR2 YYDKIL. V lost 0 bases and J 4 bases, leaving 7 bases between the germline ends. The covered CDR3 bases are TGTGCTAGCAGTAGAGACTGGGGATATGCT. The encoded protein is CASSRDWGYA. In full, the CDR3 is CASSRDWGYAEQFF.

This clone was found many times. Gene names are the mouse ones. The CDR3 protein is CASGDARTDNERLFF. Partial CDR3 DNA: TGTGCCAGCGGTGATGCAAGGACAGACAACGAA. This chain links TRBV13-2 with TRBJ1-4, with D tentatively TRBD1 (6 bases). The read halts 4 residues ahead of the CDR3 end, with the missing end drawn from the germline J gene. CDR1 is NNHNN, CDR2 SYGAGS, per germline (reference sequence). Trimming took off 0 bases at V and 4 bases at J, with 10 bases between the two ends. The CDR3 runs to 15 residues.

In its sample, this clone was seen many times. Gene names refer to mouse genes. The read halts 4 residues ahead of the CDR3 end, with the missing end drawn from the germline J gene. The chain employs TRBV13-1 and TRBJ1-1; TRBD1 agrees at 11 bases. V lost 0 bases, J lost 0 bases, and 7 bases stayed unmatched. Germline CDR1 reads NSHNY; CDR2 reads SYGAGN. This CDR3 comprises 18 residues. CDR3: CASSDVPGQGGTNTEVFF. The part of the CDR3 DNA that was read is TGTGCCAGCAGTGATGTCCCGGGACAGGGGGGTACAAACACA.

This clone was seen repeatedly, ten times or more. Germline and genes here are mouse. The sequenced fragment ends 4 residues before the CDR3 boundary, so the rest is inferred from the germline J gene. The chain couples TRBV13-2 to TRBJ2-1; 12 positions match TRBD2. V lost 2 bases and J lost 4; bases outside the gene matches: 1. The CDR3 length is 15 residues. Germline CDR1 and CDR2: NNHNN and SYGAGS (reference sequence). The CDR3 DNA, read in part, is TGTGCCAGCGGTGAGGGACTGGGGGGTTATGCT. Translation gives CASGEGLGGYA. Given in full, the CDR3 is CASGEGLGGYAEQFF.

As to this clone: Gene names are mouse gene names. The read terminates 4 residues ahead of where the CDR3 ends, so the germline J gene completes it. This rearrangement joins TRBV13-3 to TRBJ2-1; TRBD1 is a possible D gene (6 bases). V was clipped by 6 bases and J by 5 bases, with 12 bases between them. Germline values: CDR1 NNHDY, CDR2 SYVADS. The CDR3 is 13 amino acids. The sequenced part of the CDR3 DNA is TGTGCCAGCAAGAAACGGGACAATGCT. Translated: CASKKRDNA. The entire CDR3 reads CASKKRDNAEQFF.

This clone occurred many times. TCRdb lists a protein that is different at residue 13 from the translated DNA; the protein given here uses the DNA translation. The gene symbols are mouse symbols. The sequence runs out 3 residues before the end of the CDR3; the remainder is reconstructed from the germline J gene. The chain links TRBV29 to TRBJ1-6; 9 nucleotides match TRBD1. TRBJ1-6 is placed among ORFs of uncertain function. CDR3 size: 16 residues. From germline, CDR1 is MSHET and CDR2 SYDVDS. J was trimmed by 0 bases and V by 7 bases; bases with no gene match: 4. The CDR3 loop is CASTPGQGSYNSPLYF. Incomplete CDR3 DNA: TGTGCTAGCACTCCGGGACAGGGTTCCTATAATTCGCCC.

This clone was seen repeatedly, ten times or more. Gene names follow the mouse nomenclature. The read ends 4 residues early relative to the CDR3; the germline J gene fills the gap. The V and J genes are TRBV31 and TRBJ1-2, with TRBD1 matching 7 bases. CDR1 is GKSSPN, CDR2 SITVG, per germline. The CDR3 runs to 13 residues. The DNA read from the CDR3 is TGTGCCTGGAGCCGTCGACAGGGCGCC. Amino acid sequence: CAWSRRQGA. The full CDR3 reads CAWSRRQGADYTF. Looking up the rest from reference TRBV31 and TRBJ1-2 gives the full variable domain: AQTIHQWPVAEIKAVGSPLSLGCTIKGKSSPNLYWYWQATGGTLQQLFYSITVGQVESVVQLNLSASRPKDDQFILSTEKLLLSHSGFYLCAWSRRQGADYTFGSGTRLLVI.

Only a few counts were recorded for this clone. Mouse germline and gene names are used. The read halts 4 residues ahead of the CDR3 end, with the missing end drawn from the germline J gene. The rearrangement uses TRBV5 and TRBJ2-5; 8 bases line up with TRBD1. Germline V gives CDR1 LGHNA, CDR2 YNLKQL (reference sequence). The length of the CDR3 is 14 residues. CDR3: CASSQETGEDTQYF. The sequenced CDR3 bases are TGTGCCAGCAGCCAAGAGACAGGGGAGGAC.

This clone was recorded at least ten times. Gene names and germline refer to mouse. The read ends 4 residues shy of where the CDR3 ends; the end is completed using the germline J gene. This sequence joins TRBV13-2 and TRBJ2-5, with 7 bases fitting TRBD2. V gave up 0 bases and J gave up 1 base; unmatched junction bases: 5. Germline V gives CDR1 NNHNN, CDR2 SYGAGS (reference sequence). The CDR3 consists of 16 residues. This CDR3 reads CASGDAGGGDQDTQYF. Partial CDR3 DNA: TGTGCCAGCGGTGATGCGGGGGGGGGAGACCAAGAC.

This clone was counted ten times or more. Gene names are the mouse ones. The read terminates 4 residues before the CDR3 end, so the remaining end is supplied by the germline J gene. This chain uses TRBV29 with TRBJ1-4, with 7 bases identical to TRBD1. The CDR3 covers 15 residues. J gave up 5 bases and V 1 base, and 4 bases lay outside the gene matches. Germline V gene lookup returns CDR1 MSHET and CDR2 SYDVDS. CDR3 amino acids: CASSLWGTVNERLFF. The part of the CDR3 DNA that was read is TGTGCTAGCAGTTTATGGGGGACAGTAAACGAA.

At least ten counts were recorded for this clone. Mouse germline and gene names are used. The read gets to within 4 residues of the CDR3 end, and the germline J gene fills in the rest. This CDR3 is also generated by other DNA sequences in the sample. The J gene is TRBJ2-7, the V gene TRBV13-1; 7 positions match TRBD2. From germline, CDR1 is NSHNY and CDR2 SYGAGN. J gave up 3 bases and V 0 bases, and 3 bases lay outside the gene matches. The CDR3 has 14 amino acids. The covered CDR3 bases are TGTGCCAGCAGTGATGCGCTGGGGGACTAT. Amino acid sequence: CASSDALGDY. The full-length CDR3 reads as CASSDALGDYEQYF.

In its sample, this clone is medium-sized (0.01 to 0.1%). At residue 14, the TCRdb amino acid sequence and the translated nucleotide sequence differ, so the protein here is the DNA translation. The gene names given are mouse names. The sequence runs out 3 residues before the end of the CDR3; the remainder is reconstructed from the germline J gene. V gene TRBV1 combines with J gene TRBJ1-3; a possible D gene is TRBD1 (5 bases). Looked up from germline, CDR1 is NSQYPW and CDR2 is LRSPGD (reference sequence). The CDR3 consists of 17 residues. The V and J ends lost 0 bases and 0 bases respectively, with 12 bases between them. The CDR3 spells CTCSADWWGGSGNTLYF. Partial CDR3 DNA: TGCACCTGCAGTGCAGATTGGTGGGGGGGTTCTGGAAATACG.

Note on this clone: Gene names denote mouse genes. The CDR3 protein is CASSDPGQYEQYF. The sequenced CDR3 bases are TGTGCCAGCAGTGATCCGGGACAATAT. The chain couples TRBV14 to TRBJ2-7; the D gene is possibly TRBD1 (6 bases). The read ends 4 residues before the CDR3 terminus; that terminus is restored from the germline J gene. Germline V CDR1 and CDR2: SGHDT, FRDEAV. The CDR3 length is 13 residues.

This clone was counted at least ten times. Germline and genes here are mouse. The observed sequence ends 4 residues before the CDR3 terminus, with the missing tail filled in from the germline J gene. This sequence joins TRBV5 and TRBJ1-2, with no clear D. V lost 4 bases and J lost 0, with 3 bases in between. Germline V lookup: CDR1 LGHNA, CDR2 YNLKQL (reference sequence). The CDR3 runs 12 residues. The CDR3 DNA, read in part, is TGTGCCAGCAGCCCTCCAAACTCC. Translated: CASSPPNS. The whole CDR3 sequence reads CASSPPNSDYTF.

This clone has at least ten counts. Each gene name is a mouse one. The CDR3 extends 4 residues past the end of the read, so its final part is completed from the germline J gene. The gene calls are TRBV29 and TRBJ2-7; 7 bases line up with TRBD1. This CDR3 region has 14 residues. From germline, CDR1 is MSHET and CDR2 SYDVDS. V shed 2 bases and J 0 bases; nucleotides not matched to a gene: 1. The chain's CDR3 is CASSLPGGSYEQYF. The covered CDR3 bases are TGTGCTAGCAGTTTACCAGGGGGCTCCTAT. The whole variable domain, remainder taken from reference TRBV29 and TRBJ2-7, is DMKVTQMPRYLIKRMGENVLLECGQDMSHETMYWYRQDPGLGLQLIYISYDVDSNSEGDIPKGYRVSRKKREHFSLILDSAKTNQTSVYFCASSLPGGSYEQYFGPGTRLTVL.

This clone came up many times. Any gene name here is a mouse gene name. The read terminates 4 residues before the CDR3 end, so the remaining end is supplied by the germline J gene. V is TRBV13-2 and J is TRBJ2-2; D unresolved. Trimming shortened V by 0 bases and J by 1 base, and 7 bases separated the two germline ends. CDR3 length: 15 amino acids. CDR1 and CDR2 (germline): NNHNN, SYGAGS (reference sequence). The sequenced part of the CDR3 DNA is TGTGCCAGCGGTGATGCAGGAGAAAACACCGGG. This gives the protein CASGDAGENTG. The full CDR3 sequence reads CASGDAGENTGQLYF.

This clone was counted many times. The listed genes are named as in mouse. The read halts 4 residues ahead of the CDR3 end, with the missing end drawn from the germline J gene. The J gene is TRBJ2-1, the V gene TRBV2; 7 positions match TRBD1. Germline CDR1 and CDR2: LGHNA and YSYQKL. CDR3 length: 14 amino acids. The DNA read from the CDR3 is TGTGCCAGCAGCCAGATGACAGGGTGGGCT. It is translated as CASSQMTGWA. The full CDR3 reads CASSQMTGWAEQFF.

This clone was seen a few times. The junction departs from germline at one end; a sequencing error may be responsible. Gene names and germline match the mouse. The read terminates 4 residues ahead of where the CDR3 ends, so the germline J gene completes it. The V and J genes are TRBV29 and TRBJ1-1, with D perhaps TRBD1 (6 bases). The CDR3 extends over 12 amino acids. The germline V gene has CDR1 MSHET and CDR2 SYDVDS. The part of the CDR3 DNA that was read is TGTGCTAGTAGTTTATCAGGGGCA. Protein: CASSLSGA. The full CDR3 sequence reads CASSLSGAEVFF.

This clone was observed at least ten times. The genes are named according to mouse. Coverage ceases 4 residues before the CDR3 finishes, and the germline J gene fills in the end. The chain has TRBV1 and TRBJ2-1; 8 positions agree with TRBD2. V dropped 0 bases and J dropped 5; count of bases not matched to a gene: 6. Germline lookup yields CDR1 NSQYPW and CDR2 LRSPGD (reference sequence). This CDR3 is 16 amino acids long. CDR3 in amino acids: CTCSADGGGRHAEQFF. Incomplete CDR3 DNA: TGCACCTGCAGTGCAGATGGGGGGGGGCGGCATGCT.

This clone was seen ten or more times. Germline and genes: mouse. Read sequence stops 4 residues before the CDR3 end, and the germline J gene provides the missing end. This rearrangement joins TRBV2 to TRBJ2-1; D is perhaps TRBD1 (5 bases). CDR3 length: 15 amino acids. The V end lost 3 bases, the J end lost 3 bases, and 12 bases lay between the germline ends. Germline CDR1 LGHNA, CDR2 YSYQKL. The sequenced part of the CDR3 DNA is TGTGCCAGCAGCCATCTCAGGGAGAGCTATGCT. This translates into CASSHLRESYA. The full CDR3 protein is CASSHLRESYAEQFF.

This clone was detected ten times or more. Genes and germline are mouse. The read ends 4 residues shy of where the CDR3 ends; the end is completed using the germline J gene. The rearrangement uses TRBV5 and TRBJ2-5; no clear D. CDR3 size: 14 residues. Trimming removed 0 bases at V and 1 base at J, with 5 bases between. Per germline, CDR1 LGHNA and CDR2 YNLKQL (reference sequence). Incomplete CDR3 DNA: TGTGCCAGCAGCCAAGACCTGGACCAAGAC. This sequence encodes CASSQDLDQD. The CDR3 in its entirety is CASSQDLDQDTQYF.